One T cell receptor (beta chain) is described in this entry. As yet, its antigen is unknown. This sample is part of a study of T cells expressing NK-cell markers. Turning to the study itself: HCMV seropositivity characterized most of the eight sequenced donors, and seronegativity one. General study points: There remained a lack of clarity about HCMV specificity of expanded NKG2C+ T cell clones.

The CDR3 extends over 14 amino acids. TCRdb processed the 5' RACE reads again and assigns one entry to each CDR3 protein, with no DNA. The sample data list 400,000 to 500,000 distinct CDR3 sequences. The TCR sequence derives from a woman between 18 and 69 years old in good health. Sequencing input: blood T cells: a sorted CD56 or NKG2C T cell subset, CD4+ or CD8+ T cells, or bulk PBMC T cells (not recorded which). This chain uses TRBV12-3 or TRBV12-4 with TRBJ1-6. CDR3 region: CASSLALPNSPLHF.